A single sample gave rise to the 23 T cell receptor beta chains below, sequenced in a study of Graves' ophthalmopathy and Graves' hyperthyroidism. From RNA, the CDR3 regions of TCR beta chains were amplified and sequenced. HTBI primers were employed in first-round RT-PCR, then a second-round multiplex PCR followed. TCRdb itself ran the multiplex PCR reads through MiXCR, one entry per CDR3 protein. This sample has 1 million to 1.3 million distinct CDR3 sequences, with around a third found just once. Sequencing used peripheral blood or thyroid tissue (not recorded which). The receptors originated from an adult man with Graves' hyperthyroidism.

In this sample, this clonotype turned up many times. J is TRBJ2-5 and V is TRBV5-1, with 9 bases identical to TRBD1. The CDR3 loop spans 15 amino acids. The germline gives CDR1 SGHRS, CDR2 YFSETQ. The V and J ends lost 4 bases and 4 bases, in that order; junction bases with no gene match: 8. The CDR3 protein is CASSLNTGGLETQYF. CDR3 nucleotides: TGCGCCAGCAGCCTGAACACAGGGGGCCTAGAGACCCAGTACTTC.

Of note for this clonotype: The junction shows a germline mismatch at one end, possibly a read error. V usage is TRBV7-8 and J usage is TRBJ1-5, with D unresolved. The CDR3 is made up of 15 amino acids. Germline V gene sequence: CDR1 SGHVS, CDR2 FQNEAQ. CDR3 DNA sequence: TGTGCCAGCAGCTTACGCCGCGCCGACAATCAGCCCCGGCATTTT. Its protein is CASSLRRADNQPRHF. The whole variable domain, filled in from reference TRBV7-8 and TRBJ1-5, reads GAGVSQSPRYKVAKRGQDVALRCDPISGHVSLFWYQQALGQGPEFLTYFQNEAQLDKSGLPSDRFFAERPEGSVSTLKIQRTQQEDSAVYLCASSLRRADNQPRHFGDGTRLSIL.

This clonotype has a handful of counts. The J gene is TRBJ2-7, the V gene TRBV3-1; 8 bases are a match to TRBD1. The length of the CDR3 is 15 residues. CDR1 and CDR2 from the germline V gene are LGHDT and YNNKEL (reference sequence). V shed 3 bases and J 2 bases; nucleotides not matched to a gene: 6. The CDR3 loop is CASSHSLTGAYEQYF. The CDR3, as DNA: TGTGCCAGCAGCCACAGCCTGACAGGGGCCTACGAGCAGTACTTC.

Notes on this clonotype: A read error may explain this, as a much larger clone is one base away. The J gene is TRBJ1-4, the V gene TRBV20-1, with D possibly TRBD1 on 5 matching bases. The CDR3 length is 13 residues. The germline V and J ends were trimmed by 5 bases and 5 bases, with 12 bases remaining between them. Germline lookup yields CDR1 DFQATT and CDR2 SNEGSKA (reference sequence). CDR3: CSAAGSPNEKLFF. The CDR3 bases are TGCAGTGCTGCAGGGTCCCCCAATGAAAAACTGTTTTTT.

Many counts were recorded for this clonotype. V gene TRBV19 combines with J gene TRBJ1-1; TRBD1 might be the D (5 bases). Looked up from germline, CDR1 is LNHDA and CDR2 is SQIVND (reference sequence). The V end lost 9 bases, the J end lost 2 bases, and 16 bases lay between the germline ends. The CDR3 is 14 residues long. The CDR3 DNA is TGTGCCAGCAGCATCGGACAAGCTAACACTGAAGCTTTCTTT. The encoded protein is CASSIGQANTEAFF.

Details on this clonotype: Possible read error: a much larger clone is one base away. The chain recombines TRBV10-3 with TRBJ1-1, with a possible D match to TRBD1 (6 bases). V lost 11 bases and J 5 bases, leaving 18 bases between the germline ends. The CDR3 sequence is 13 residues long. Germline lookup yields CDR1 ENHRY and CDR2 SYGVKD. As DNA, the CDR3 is TGTGCCGGCAGTTATGGACAGCAGACTGAAGCTTTCTTT. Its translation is CAGSYGQQTEAFF.

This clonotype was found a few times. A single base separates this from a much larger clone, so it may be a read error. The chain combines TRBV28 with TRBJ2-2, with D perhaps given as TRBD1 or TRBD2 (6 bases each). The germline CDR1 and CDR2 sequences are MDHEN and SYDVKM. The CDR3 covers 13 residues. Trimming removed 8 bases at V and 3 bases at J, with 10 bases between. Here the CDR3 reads CASWGADTGELFF. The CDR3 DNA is TGTGCCAGCTGGGGGGCGGACACCGGGGAGCTGTTTTTT.

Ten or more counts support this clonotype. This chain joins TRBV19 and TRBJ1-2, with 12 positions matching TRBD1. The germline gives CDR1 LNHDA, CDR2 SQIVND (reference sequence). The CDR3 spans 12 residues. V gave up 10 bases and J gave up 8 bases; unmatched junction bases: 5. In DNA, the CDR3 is TGTGCCACCTGGGACAGGGGGCAGGGCTACACCTTC. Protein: CATWDRGQGYTF.

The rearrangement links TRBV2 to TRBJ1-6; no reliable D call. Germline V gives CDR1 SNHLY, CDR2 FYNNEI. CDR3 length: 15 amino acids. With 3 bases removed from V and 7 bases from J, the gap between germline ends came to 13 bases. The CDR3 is CASSEDGLGNSPLHF. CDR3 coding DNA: TGTGCCAGCAGTGAGGATGGACTAGGGAATTCACCCCTCCACTTT.

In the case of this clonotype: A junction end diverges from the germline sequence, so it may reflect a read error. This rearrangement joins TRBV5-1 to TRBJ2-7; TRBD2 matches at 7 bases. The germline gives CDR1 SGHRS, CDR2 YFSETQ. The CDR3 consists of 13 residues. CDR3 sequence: CASSQGGGYGQYF. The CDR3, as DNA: TGTGCCAGCAGCCAAGGCGGGGGATACGGGCAGTACTTC.

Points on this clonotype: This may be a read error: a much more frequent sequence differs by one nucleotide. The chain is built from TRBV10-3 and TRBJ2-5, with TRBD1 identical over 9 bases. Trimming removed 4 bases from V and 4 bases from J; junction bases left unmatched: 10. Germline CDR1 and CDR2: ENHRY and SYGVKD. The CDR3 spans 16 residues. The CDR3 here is CAISASPGQGTETQYF. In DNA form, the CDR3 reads TGTGCCATCAGTGCGTCTCCGGGACAGGGTACAGAGACCCAGTACTTC.

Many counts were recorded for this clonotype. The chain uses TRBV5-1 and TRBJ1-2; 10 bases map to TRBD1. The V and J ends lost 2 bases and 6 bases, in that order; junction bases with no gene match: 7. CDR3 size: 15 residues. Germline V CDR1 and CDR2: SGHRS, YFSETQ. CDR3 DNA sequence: TGCGCCAGCAGCTTCCGGGACAGGGGAGCGAATGGCTACACCTTC. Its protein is CASSFRDRGANGYTF.

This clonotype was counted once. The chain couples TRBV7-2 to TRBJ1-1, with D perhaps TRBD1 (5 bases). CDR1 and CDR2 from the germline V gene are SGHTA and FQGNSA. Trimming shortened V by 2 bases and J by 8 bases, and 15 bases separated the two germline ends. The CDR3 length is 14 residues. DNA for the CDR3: TGTGCCAGCAGCTTACCGGAGTGGGGGGAAGAAGCTTTCTTT. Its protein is CASSLPEWGEEAFF.

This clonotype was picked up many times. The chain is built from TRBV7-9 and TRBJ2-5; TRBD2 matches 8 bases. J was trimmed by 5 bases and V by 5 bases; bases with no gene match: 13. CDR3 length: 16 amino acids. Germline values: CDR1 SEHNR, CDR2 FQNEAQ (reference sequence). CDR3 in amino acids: CASSPRNSGKKETQYF. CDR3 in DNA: TGTGCCAGCAGCCCCCGGAATAGCGGGAAGAAGGAGACCCAGTACTTC.

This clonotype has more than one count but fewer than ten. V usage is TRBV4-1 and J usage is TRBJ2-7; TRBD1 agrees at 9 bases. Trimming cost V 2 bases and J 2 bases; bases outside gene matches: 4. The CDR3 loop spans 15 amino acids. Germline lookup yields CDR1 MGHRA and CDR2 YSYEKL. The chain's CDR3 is CASSQSQGATYEQYF. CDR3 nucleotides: TGCGCCAGCAGCCAATCACAGGGGGCCACCTACGAGCAGTACTTC.

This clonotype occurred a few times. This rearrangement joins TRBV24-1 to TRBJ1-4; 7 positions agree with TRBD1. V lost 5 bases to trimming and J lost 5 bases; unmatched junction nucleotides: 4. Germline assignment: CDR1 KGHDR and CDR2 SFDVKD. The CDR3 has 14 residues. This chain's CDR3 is CATSAGTENEKLFF. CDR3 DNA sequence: TGTGCCACCAGTGCCGGGACAGAGAATGAAAAACTGTTTTTT.

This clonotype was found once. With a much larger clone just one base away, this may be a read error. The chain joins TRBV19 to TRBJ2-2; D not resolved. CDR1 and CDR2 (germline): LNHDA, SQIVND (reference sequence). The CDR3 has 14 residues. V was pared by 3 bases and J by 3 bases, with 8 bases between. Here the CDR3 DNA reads TGTGCCAGTAGTATCCTCCCGGACACCGGGGAGCTGTTTTTT. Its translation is CASSILPDTGELFF.

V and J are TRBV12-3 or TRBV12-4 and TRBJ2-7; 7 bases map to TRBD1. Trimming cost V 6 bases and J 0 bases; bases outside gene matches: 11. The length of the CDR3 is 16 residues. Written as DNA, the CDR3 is TGTGCCAGCAGCTACAGACAGGGAAGGACCTCCTACGAGCAGTACTTC. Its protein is CASSYRQGRTSYEQYF.

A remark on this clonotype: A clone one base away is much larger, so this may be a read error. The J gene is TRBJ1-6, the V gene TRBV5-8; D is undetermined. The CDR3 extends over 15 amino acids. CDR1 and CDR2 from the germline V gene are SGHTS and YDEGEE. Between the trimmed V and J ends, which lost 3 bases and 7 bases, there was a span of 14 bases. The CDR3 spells CASSSDPRENSPLHF. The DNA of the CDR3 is TGTGCCAGCAGCTCGGATCCGCGGGAGAATTCACCCCTCCACTTT.

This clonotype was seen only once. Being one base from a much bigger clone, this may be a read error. This CDR3 reads CASSTLRGPTSETQYF. In nucleotides, the CDR3 is TGTGCCAGCAGCACCCTAAGGGGTCCTACATCGGAGACCCAGTACTTC. The V and J genes are TRBV7-2 and TRBJ2-5; D possibly corresponds to TRBD1 (5 bases). The V end lost 5 bases, the J end lost 5 bases, and 21 bases lay between the germline ends. Germline lookup yields CDR1 SGHTA and CDR2 FQGNSA. This CDR3 has 16 amino acids.

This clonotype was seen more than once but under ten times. CDR3 coding DNA: TGTGCCAGCAGTTACGCCAGCGGGAGTACCTACGAGCAGTACTTC. It encodes CASSYASGSTYEQYF. This rearrangement joins TRBV6-5 to TRBJ2-7, with TRBD2 matching 8 bases. Germline V gives CDR1 MNHEY, CDR2 SVGAGI. The CDR3 is 15 residues long. The ends lost 2 bases at V and 2 bases at J; junction bases unmatched: 5.

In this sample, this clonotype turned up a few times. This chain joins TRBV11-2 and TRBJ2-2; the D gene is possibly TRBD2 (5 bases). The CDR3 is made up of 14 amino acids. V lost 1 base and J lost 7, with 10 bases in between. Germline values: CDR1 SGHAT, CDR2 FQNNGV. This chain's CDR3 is CASSLVRSGGELFF. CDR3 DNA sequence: TGTGCCAGCAGCTTAGTCCGGAGCGGCGGGGAGCTGTTTTTT.

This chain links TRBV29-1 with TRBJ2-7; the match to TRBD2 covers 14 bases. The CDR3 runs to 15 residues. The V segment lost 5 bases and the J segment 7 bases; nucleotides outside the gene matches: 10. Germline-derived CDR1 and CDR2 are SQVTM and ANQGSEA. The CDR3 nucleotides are TGCAGCGTTCTTAATACAGGGACTAGCGGGAGAGAGCAGTACTTC. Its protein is CSVLNTGTSGREQYF.